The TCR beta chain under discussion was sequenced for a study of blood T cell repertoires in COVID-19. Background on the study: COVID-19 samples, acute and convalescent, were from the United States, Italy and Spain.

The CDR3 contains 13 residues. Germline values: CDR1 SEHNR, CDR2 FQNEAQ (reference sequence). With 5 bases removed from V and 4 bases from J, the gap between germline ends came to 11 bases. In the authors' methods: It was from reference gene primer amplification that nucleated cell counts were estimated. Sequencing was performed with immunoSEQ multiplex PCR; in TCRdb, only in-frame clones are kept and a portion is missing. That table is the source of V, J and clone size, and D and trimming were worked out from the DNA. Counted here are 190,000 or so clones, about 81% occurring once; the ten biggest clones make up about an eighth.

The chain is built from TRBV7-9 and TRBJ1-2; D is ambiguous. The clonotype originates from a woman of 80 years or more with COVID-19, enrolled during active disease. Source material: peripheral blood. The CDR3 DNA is TGTGCCAGCAGCAGTAGTACTATCTATGGCTACACCTTC. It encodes CASSSSTIYGYTF.